Following are 7 T cell receptor beta chains from one sample sequenced in a study of cytomegalovirus exposure and HLA in healthy donors. This PCR relied on a set of 60 Vbeta primers and 13 Jbeta primers. Repertoires were generated with immunoSEQ multiplex PCR, while TCRdb's copy carries only in-frame clones and drops some. There are approximately 200,000 clones in the sample; roughly 80% occur only once, and 1.5% to 2% lies in the top ten. What was sequenced was PBMCs. Source of these receptors: a woman aged 18 to 35 in good health and CMV-seronegative.

The chain uses TRBV9 and TRBJ2-3; no definite D call. The CDR3 has 14 amino acids. The V end lost 0 bases, the J end lost 2 bases, and 7 bases lay between the germline ends. Germline loops: CDR1 SGDLS, CDR2 YYNGEE. CDR3 DNA sequence: TGTGCCAGCAGCGTAGAAGCTAACACAGATACGCAGTATTTT. Protein sequence: CASSVEANTDTQYF.

This clone was recorded once. V gene TRBV27 combines with J gene TRBJ2-2; D possibly corresponds to TRBD1 (6 bases). Germline-derived CDR1 and CDR2 are MNHEY and SMNVEV (reference sequence). V was clipped by 7 bases and J by 1 base, with 16 bases between them. The CDR3 is 16 amino acids. The CDR3 reads CASTPSGTRNTGELFF. For the CDR3, the DNA is TGTGCCAGCACTCCGTCCGGGACAAGGAACACCGGGGAGCTGTTTTTT.

The V gene is TRBV7-2, the J gene TRBJ2-1; 10 positions agree with TRBD2. The CDR3 is made up of 17 amino acids. With V trimmed by 5 bases and J by 4 bases, 11 bases remained unmatched. The germline gives CDR1 SGHTA, CDR2 FQGNSA. The CDR3 protein is CASSPSARTSGYNEQFF. CDR3 coding DNA: TGTGCCAGCAGCCCATCTGCTAGGACTAGCGGATACAATGAGCAGTTCTTC.

This sequence joins TRBV7-8 and TRBJ1-4; no reliable D call. The CDR3 loop spans 16 amino acids. The ends were cut back, 4 bases at V and 8 bases at J, with 20 bases in the middle. Germline-derived CDR1 and CDR2 are SGHVS and FQNEAQ. CDR3 sequence: CASSSGGRTTGEKLFF. The CDR3 nucleotides are TGTGCCAGCAGCTCGGGAGGAAGGACGACGGGGGAAAAACTGTTTTTT.

On this clone: Since the CDR3 does not end with the conserved phenylalanine or tryptophan, this likely comes from a read error. The J gene is TRBJ1-2, the V gene TRBV29-1, with a weak D call TRBD1 (5 bases). This CDR3 has 15 amino acids. Trimming removed 0 bases from V and 7 bases from J, with 18 bases in between. Germline CDR1 and CDR2: SQVTM and ANQGSEA. CDR3: CSVEDGRGEIGGYTL. In DNA, the CDR3 is TGCAGCGTTGAAGATGGGAGGGGAGAAATTGGTGGCTACACCCTC.

The chain combines TRBV5-1 with TRBJ2-5; 8 bases are a match to TRBD2. The junction had 18 bases not matched to a gene; V was cut back by 0 bases and J by 5 bases. Germline V gives CDR1 SGHRS, CDR2 YFSETQ. The CDR3 has 19 amino acids. For the CDR3, the DNA is TGCGCCAGCAGCTTGGTGGTGGTAGCGGGGACCCCCCGCACGGAGACCCAGTACTTC. This encodes CASSLVVVAGTPRTETQYF.

The J gene is TRBJ1-3, the V gene TRBV9; no reliable D call. The CDR3 consists of 16 residues. Germline values: CDR1 SGDLS, CDR2 YYNGEE. Trimming left V 0 bases short and J 0 bases short, with 10 bases between. CDR3 in DNA: TGTGCCAGCAGCGTAGTGGGAGGTTTCTCTGGAAACACCATATATTTT. This codes for CASSVVGGFSGNTIYF.